This T cell receptor beta chain was captured in a study of regulatory T cells in long-lasting Graves disease. As for time point: persistent/refractory GD, antithyroid drugs over 5 years with positive TRAb. Isolated PBMC RNA provided the starting material for the TCR library. Guidelines of the American Thyroid Association were used to diagnose Graves' disease. Building the TCR beta libraries relied on iRepertoire HTBI primers, and CDR3 regions underwent Arm-PCR. TCRdb reprocessed the multiplex PCR reads with MiXCR, giving one entry per CDR3 protein. This table holds about 420,000 distinct CDR3 sequences, 23% found once. Study results and caveats: It was in persistent disease that TRBV28, TRBJ1-2 and TRBJ2-5 were favored.

This clonotype was observed once. Its antigen remains unknown. With V trimmed by 5 bases and J by 7 bases, 11 bases remained unmatched. Looked up from germline, CDR1 is MDHEN and CDR2 is SYDVKM. The CDR3 has 16 residues. The TCR was taken from a female donor with Graves disease. The chain joins TRBV28 to TRBJ2-1; 10 bases align to TRBD2. The source was peripheral blood mononuclear cells (PBMCs), collected when the disease was refractory, from a patient treated with antithyroid drugs. CDR3 DNA: TGTGCCAGCAGTAAACCAGCGGGAGGGCCTTTTAATGAGCAGTTCTTC. Its protein product is CASSKPAGGPFNEQFF.